This T cell receptor (beta chain) was captured by sequencing in a study of shared clonotypes between healthy human individuals. Across the whole study: CD8 memory received one plate per donor, CD8 naive two, CD4 memory three and CD4 naive three.

Cells designated naive CD8 were CD45RO-negative and were positively selected for CCR7, with terminally differentiated effector memory CD45RA+ cells excluded. A remark on this clone: As yet, its antigen is unknown.

This CDR3 spans 16 amino acids. CDR1 and CDR2 from the germline V gene are SEHNR and FQNEAQ (reference sequence). J lost 3 bases, V lost 5 bases, and 4 bases had no gene match. Authors' analysis steps: For the immunoSEQ data, sequences were junction-only without quality scores, so filtering differed. The assay was immunoSEQ multiplex PCR, and TCRdb's table has in-frame clones only and misses some. That table gives V, J and clone size, and the DNA gave D and trimming. The data show 2 million to 2.5 million clones, with about 93% seen just once and around 1.7% held by the top ten. Study-wide points: Larger richness was generally estimated for naive than memory subsets. The study found lower generation probabilities in non-shared clonotypes than in those shared by all four donors.

The chain joins TRBV7-9 to TRBJ2-2, with 12 positions matching TRBD2. The specimen was naive CD8+ T cells from PBMCs. This TCR was sampled from a man between 18 and 29 years old in good health. Some clones in this sample may be carry-over from other donors' samples. The CDR3 loop reads CASSPRLAGDTGELFF. The CDR3 region has the DNA TGTGCCAGCAGCCCTAGACTAGCGGGAGACACCGGGGAGCTGTTTTTT.